These 3 T cell receptor beta chains came from one sample sequenced in a study of blood T cell repertoires in COVID-19 (dated by TCRdb to 2018 to 2020). The protocol used for the library was the immunoSEQ multiplex PCR assay. In TCRdb, the immuneACCESS table is reduced to in-frame sequences with V and J assigned. These tables do not hold every clone; where another copy was compared, an unresolved V gene accounts for under half, and the others remain unexplained. The sample profile shows approximately 88,000 clones; about 70% of them were found once. The ten largest clones represent 15% to 20% of the sample. The source material was peripheral blood. These TCRs come from a woman of 80 years or more with active or convalescent COVID-19.

The rearrangement links TRBV7-3 to TRBJ2-1, with D tentatively TRBD2 (6 bases). CDR3 length equals 13 residues. The V end lost 5 bases, the J end lost 4 bases, and 9 bases lay between the germline ends. Germline V gene sequence: CDR1 SGHTA, CDR2 FQGTGA. CDR3 residues: CASSGGIYNEQFF. In nucleotides, the CDR3 is TGTGCCAGCAGCGGGGGGATTTACAATGAGCAGTTCTTC.

This clone occurred once. V and J are TRBV10-3 and TRBJ2-7; D not certain. The CDR3 totals 13 residues. Germline V gene data show CDR1 as ENHRY and CDR2 as SYGVKD. Trimming left V 7 bases short and J 3 bases short, with 13 bases between. CDR3 sequence reads: CAITSNRDYEQYF. As DNA, the CDR3 is TGTGCCATCACAAGTAACAGAGACTACGAGCAGTACTTC.

Only one count was recorded for this clone. The chain couples TRBV4-3 to TRBJ2-5, with TRBD1 as a possible D gene (6 bases). The V and J ends lost 0 bases and 1 base respectively, with 27 bases between them. The CDR3 is 21 amino acids. Germline V gene lookup returns CDR1 LGHNA and CDR2 YSLEER. The CDR3 sequence: CASSQELGARGRLVAQETQYF. CDR3 DNA: TGCGCCAGCAGCCAAGAACTAGGCGCCAGGGGTCGATTGGTTGCCCAAGAGACCCAGTACTTC.